Included here is one T cell receptor beta chain sequence, with context. The antigen is unknown. The CDR3 length is 15 residues. The V end lost 1 base, the J end lost 1 base, and 8 bases lay between the germline ends. Germline V lookup: CDR1 SGHRS, CDR2 YFSETQ. After expansion with viral peptide pools in the ViraFEST assay, antigen-specific CD4+ T cells were sequenced. A roughly 10-day culture period preceded the isolation of CD4+ T cells. None of the vaccinated had previously contracted SARS-CoV-2, and their nucleocapsid antibodies tested negative. Researchers reported culturing 2 million to 2.5 million PBMC in each well, adding 8 to 10 IU/ml IL-2 and roughly 10 ug/ml peptides. On both days 3 and 7, half of the culture medium was replaced with IL-2 medium. The source of the sample is a study of vaccination effects on CD4 cells after COVID-19. Study conclusions and caveats: Marked clonal contraction was seen in infection- and vaccine-induced clones late after vaccination. Healthy vaccinees showed cross-reactivity with common cold coronaviruses in only 1 of 255 vaccine-induced clones.

The repertoire was sequenced with immunoSEQ multiplex PCR; TCRdb's copy has only in-frame clones and lacks some. Of 35,000 to 50,000 clones in the sample, roughly 82% were seen once. The material was CD4+ T cells from PBMCs cultured with HCoV-NL63 spike peptides, obtained before COVID-19 vaccination. This rearrangement joins TRBV5-1 to TRBJ2-2; D not certain. The sequence was collected from a human donor who received a COVID-19 vaccine. The CDR3 sequence is CASSLITGNTGELFF. The CDR3 DNA reads TGCGCCAGCAGCTTGATCACGGGGAACACCGGGGAGCTGTTTTTT. Using reference TRBV5-1 and TRBJ2-2 for the parts outside the CDR3, the full variable domain is KAGVTQTPRYLIKTRGQQVTLSCSPISGHRSVSWYQQTPGQGLQFLFEYFSETQRNKGNFPGRFSGRQFSNSRSEMNVSTLELGDSALYLCASSLITGNTGELFFGEGSRLTVL.